The rows below give T cell receptor beta chains drawn from one sample of a study of T cell responses to AZD1222 COVID-19 vaccine. The protocol was immunoSEQ multiplex PCR, while the TCRdb copy is restricted to in-frame clones and leaves out a portion. The profile shows 150,000 or so clones, about 91% of them singletons. Sequences were derived from peripheral blood, sampled on day 0 of AZD1222 vaccination. Receptors originate from an adult in good health. Each CDR3 is given with its conserved first and last residue. The D gene is left open where the match is weak. Part of the rows lack a size; the others show once, few, many or a class for expanded clones.

-	14	TRBV5-1	-	TRBJ2-5	CASSLGTGAETQYF	TGCGCCAGCAGCTTGGGAACGGGGGCAGAGACCCAGTACTTC
once	14	TRBV3-1/TRBV3-2	TRBD1	TRBJ1-2	CASSQEGTEYGYTF	TGTGCCAGCAGCCAAGAGGGGACAGAGTATGGCTACACCTTC
-	17	TRBV25-1	-	TRBJ1-4	CASSVNPGLSTNEKLFF	TGTGCCAGCAGTGTAAACCCCGGACTATCAACTAATGAAAAACTGTTTTTT
-	12	TRBV12-3/TRBV12-4	TRBD1	TRBJ1-1	CALQTGGTEAFF	TGTGCCCTACAAACAGGGGGCACTGAAGCTTTCTTT
-	16	TRBV29-1	-	TRBJ2-5	CSVEPYPGHIQETQYF	TGCAGCGTTGAGCCTTACCCGGGACATATACAAGAGACCCAGTACTTC
-	14	TRBV7-9	-	TRBJ2-7	CASTWGGVADEQYF	TGTGCCAGCACTTGGGGGGGCGTCGCGGACGAGCAGTACTTC
-	12	TRBV15	TRBD1	TRBJ2-1	CATSGRGNEQFF	TGTGCCACCAGCGGCAGGGGGAATGAGCAGTTCTTC
-	15	TRBV11-2	-	TRBJ1-6	CASRNTGTDNSPLHF	TGTGCCAGCAGAAACACCGGGACGGATAATTCACCCCTCCACTTT
few	14	TRBV2	-	TRBJ2-1	CASSLTGTYNEQFF	TGTGCCAGCAGTCTCACCGGGACTTACAATGAGCAGTTCTTC
-	13	TRBV6-1	-	TRBJ1-2	CASSDKDRHGYTF	TGTGCCAGCAGTGATAAGGACCGTCATGGCTACACCTTC
-	14	TRBV11-2	-	TRBJ1-3	CASSPVRSGNTIYF	TGTGCCAGCAGCCCTGTGCGCTCTGGAAACACCATATATTTT
-	12	TRBV7-9	-	TRBJ2-1	CASSSNGREQFF	TGTGCCAGCAGCTCAAACGGCCGAGAGCAGTTCTTC
-	14	TRBV7-2	-	TRBJ1-5	CASSSYGNNQPQHF	TGTGCCAGCAGCTCCTACGGCAATAATCAGCCCCAGCATTTT
-	14	TRBV7-3	TRBD1	TRBJ1-1	CASSPGGLNTEAFF	TGTGCCAGCAGCCCAGGGGGCCTAAACACTGAAGCTTTCTTT
-	15	TRBV6-1	-	TRBJ2-1	CASSEALGSYNEQFF	TGTGCCAGCAGTGAAGCGCTGGGATCCTACAATGAGCAGTTCTTC
-	15	TRBV9	-	TRBJ1-5	CASSVAGDGLQIQHF	TGTGCCAGCAGCGTCGCAGGGGACGGTCTTCAAATTCAGCATTTT
-	14	TRBV6-5	TRBD1	TRBJ1-5	CASRTGGAGQPQHF	TGTGCCAGCAGGACAGGGGGCGCAGGTCAGCCCCAGCATTTT
-	15	TRBV18	TRBD1	TRBJ1-2	CASSPPGQGRNGYTF	TGTGCCAGCTCACCCCCGGGACAGGGTCGTAATGGCTACACCTTC
-	13	TRBV12-3/TRBV12-4	TRBD1	TRBJ1-2	CASRLTGAGGYTF	TGTGCCAGCAGGTTAACAGGGGCCGGTGGCTACACCTTC
-	18	TRBV7-3	-	TRBJ1-1	CASSPQPSGGIGSTEAFF	TGTGCCAGCAGCCCCCAGCCGTCGGGGGGCATAGGGAGCACTGAAGCTTTCTTT
once	13	TRBV28	TRBD1	TRBJ1-1	CASTPGQEGEAFF	TGTGCCAGCACTCCGGGACAGGAGGGTGAAGCTTTCTTT
-	14	TRBV27	-	TRBJ1-1	CASSSPYESTEAFF	TGTGCCAGCAGTTCTCCTTATGAGAGCACTGAAGCTTTCTTT
-	15	TRBV28	-	TRBJ1-5	CASSLGVGSNQPQHF	TGTGCCAGCAGCCTGGGAGTTGGGAGCAATCAGCCCCAGCATTTT
-	15	TRBV30	TRBD1	TRBJ2-7	CAWENTGGASYEQYF	TGTGCCTGGGAAAACACAGGGGGCGCATCCTACGAGCAGTACTTC
-	16	TRBV2	-	TRBJ2-3	CASSASGRAPTDTQYF	TGTGCCAGCAGTGCTTCCGGGAGAGCCCCCACAGATACGCAGTATTTT
-	15	TRBV5-4	-	TRBJ2-5	CASSFTRPPGETQYF	TGTGCCAGCAGCTTCACCCGCCCCCCTGGGGAGACCCAGTACTTC
-	15	TRBV5-1	-	TRBJ2-1	CASSANGYSYNEQFF	TGCGCCAGCAGCGCGAATGGGTACAGCTACAATGAGCAGTTCTTC
-	11	TRBV6-5	-	TRBJ2-3	CASRTTDTQYF	TGTGCCAGCAGGACCACAGATACGCAGTATTTT
-	12	TRBV12-3/TRBV12-4	-	TRBJ1-5	CAPREGNQPQHF	TGTGCCCCTCGGGAGGGCAATCAGCCCCAGCATTTT
-	16	TRBV9	-	TRBJ1-6	CASSSPQGTYNSPLHF	TGTGCCAGCAGCTCCCCCCAGGGCACCTATAATTCACCCCTCCACTTT
-	15	TRBV24-1	TRBD1	TRBJ1-1	CATSVGTGYDTEAFF	TGTGCCACCAGTGTGGGGACAGGGTACGACACTGAAGCTTTCTTT
few	15	TRBV6-5	-	TRBJ2-3	CASSYYRGSTDTQYF	TGTGCCAGCAGTTACTACCGAGGGAGCACAGATACGCAGTATTTT
-	17	TRBV7-9	-	TRBJ2-3	CASSLESTGTYTDTQYF	TGTGCCAGCAGCTTAGAGTCGACAGGGACTTACACAGATACGCAGTATTTT
-	13	TRBV1	-	TRBJ2-3	CTSSLKGTDTQYF	TGCACCAGCAGCCTGAAGGGCACAGATACGCAGTATTTT
-	20	TRBV18	TRBD1	TRBJ1-5	CASSPPIWGQGAERNQPQHF	TGTGCCAGCTCACCACCGATATGGGGACAGGGGGCGGAACGCAATCAGCCCCAGCATTTT
-	15	TRBV5-4	-	TRBJ2-2	CASSFGGRGPGELFF	TGTGCCAGCAGCTTTGGTGGGAGAGGTCCCGGGGAGCTGTTTTTT
-	15	TRBV21-1	-	TRBJ1-6	CASSSFPMVHSPLHF	TGTGCCAGCAGCAGTTTTCCGATGGTCCATTCACCCCTCCACTTT
-	14	TRBV2	-	TRBJ1-3	CASSYTGSGNTIYF	TGTGCCAGCAGTTACACAGGTTCTGGAAACACCATATATTTT
-	12	TRBV12-3/TRBV12-4	-	TRBJ1-2	CASSFGAYGYTF	TGTGCCAGCAGTTTTGGGGCCTATGGCTACACCTTC
-	13	TRBV18	TRBD1	TRBJ1-1	CASSGTALTEAFF	TGTGCCAGCTCAGGGACAGCGCTCACTGAAGCTTTCTTT
-	18	TRBV5-5	TRBD2	TRBJ2-2	CASSSFSGRAGYTGELFF	TGTGCCAGCAGCTCCTTTAGCGGGAGGGCCGGATACACCGGGGAGCTGTTTTTT
-	14	TRBV7-2	-	TRBJ1-5	CASSPDSTNQPQHF	TGTGCCAGCAGCCCCGACAGCACAAATCAGCCCCAGCATTTT
once	14	TRBV5-4	-	TRBJ2-2	CASRETGSSGELFF	TGTGCCAGCAGGGAGACAGGTTCATCCGGGGAGCTGTTTTTT
-	17	TRBV7-9	TRBD2	TRBJ2-3	CASSLASGGPSTDTQYF	TGTGCCAGCAGCTTAGCTAGCGGGGGCCCCAGCACAGATACGCAGTATTTT
-	14	TRBV7-2	TRBD1	TRBJ1-5	CASSLDRYGQPQHF	TGTGCCAGCAGCCTGGACAGGTACGGTCAGCCCCAGCATTTT
-	13	TRBV14	-	TRBJ1-1	CASSQHGGTEAFF	TGTGCCAGCAGCCAGCACGGGGGTACTGAAGCTTTCTTT
-	19	TRBV7-8	TRBD2	TRBJ2-7	CASSLRGTSGSLGLNEQYF	TGTGCCAGCAGCTTAAGAGGGACTAGCGGGAGCTTAGGTTTGAACGAGCAGTACTTC
-	14	TRBV7-2	-	TRBJ2-3	CASSLDRGADTQYF	TGTGCCAGCAGCTTGGACCGAGGGGCAGATACGCAGTATTTT
-	13	TRBV12-3/TRBV12-4	TRBD1	TRBJ1-1	CASSAGQGALAFF	TGTGCCAGCAGCGCCGGACAGGGAGCCTTAGCTTTCTTT
once	14	TRBV4-1	TRBD1	TRBJ2-3	CASSQWTGEDTQYF	TGCGCCAGCAGCCAGTGGACAGGGGAGGATACGCAGTATTTT
-	15	TRBV27	-	TRBJ1-1	CASSFKRGTNTEAFF	TGTGCCAGCAGTTTTAAAAGGGGTACGAACACTGAAGCTTTCTTT
-	15	TRBV7-3	-	TRBJ2-3	CASSLVTGSTDTQYF	TGTGCCAGCAGCTTAGTGACTGGAAGCACAGATACGCAGTATTTT
-	13	TRBV12-3/TRBV12-4	-	TRBJ1-1	CASSFSGDTEAFF	TGTGCCAGCAGTTTCTCGGGGGACACTGAAGCTTTCTTT